Listed here is a single T cell receptor beta chain. Other DNA sequences of this sample code for an identical CDR3. TCRB CDR3 was amplified from 2 ug genomic DNA or less. Primers: 60 V beta forward and 13 J beta reverse. The method was immunoSEQ multiplex PCR; TCRdb's version includes in-frame clones alone and lacks a portion of them. Of around 90,000 clones listed, more than 80% are singletons. The data stem from a study of glioma-infiltrating T cells after dendritic cell vaccination. Looked up from germline, CDR1 is MNHEY and CDR2 is SMNVEV (reference sequence). Germline trimming cut 4 bases from V and 13 bases from J; bases unmatched to any gene: 11. This CDR3 region has 15 residues. Regarding time point: after dendritic cell vaccination, including at tumor progression/relapse.

This sample comprised blood, obtained after dendritic cell vaccination. V gene TRBV27 combines with J gene TRBJ1-6, with TRBD1 identical over 9 bases. The receptor's source is a human donor with glioblastoma. Here the CDR3 DNA reads TGTGCCAGCAGTTACCAGGGACAGGGACGGTCGCCCCTCCACTTT. Residues: CASSYQGQGRSPLHF.